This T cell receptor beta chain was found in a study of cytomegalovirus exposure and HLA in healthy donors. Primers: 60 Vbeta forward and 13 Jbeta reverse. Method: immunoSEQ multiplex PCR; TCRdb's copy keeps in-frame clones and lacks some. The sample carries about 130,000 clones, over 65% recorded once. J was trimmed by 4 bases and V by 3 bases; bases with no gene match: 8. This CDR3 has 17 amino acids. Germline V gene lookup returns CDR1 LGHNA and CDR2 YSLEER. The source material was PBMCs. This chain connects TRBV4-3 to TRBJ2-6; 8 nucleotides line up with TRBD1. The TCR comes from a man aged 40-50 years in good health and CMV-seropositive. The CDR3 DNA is TGCGCCAGCAGCCAGGCAGGGGGCGCGGGCGGGGCCAACGTCCTGACTTTC. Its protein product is CASSQAGGAGGANVLTF.